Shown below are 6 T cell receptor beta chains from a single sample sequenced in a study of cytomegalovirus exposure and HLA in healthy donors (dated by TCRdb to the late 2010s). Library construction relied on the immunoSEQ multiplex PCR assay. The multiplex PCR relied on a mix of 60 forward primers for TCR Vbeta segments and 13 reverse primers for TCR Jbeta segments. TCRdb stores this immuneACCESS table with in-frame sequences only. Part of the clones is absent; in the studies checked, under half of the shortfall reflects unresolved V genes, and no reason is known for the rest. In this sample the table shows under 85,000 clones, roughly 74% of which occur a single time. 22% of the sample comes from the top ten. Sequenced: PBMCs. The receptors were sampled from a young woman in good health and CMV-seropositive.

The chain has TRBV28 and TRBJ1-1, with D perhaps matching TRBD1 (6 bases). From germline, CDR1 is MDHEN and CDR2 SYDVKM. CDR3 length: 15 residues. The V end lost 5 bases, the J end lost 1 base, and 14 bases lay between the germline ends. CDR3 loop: CASSVDRNRNTEAFF. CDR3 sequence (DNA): TGTGCCAGCAGTGTCGACAGGAATCGGAACACTGAAGCTTTCTTT.

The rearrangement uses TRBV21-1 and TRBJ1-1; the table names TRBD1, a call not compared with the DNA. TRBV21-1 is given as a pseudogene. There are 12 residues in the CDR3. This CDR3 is CASSAHRAAAFF. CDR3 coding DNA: TGTGCCAGCAGCGCTCACAGGGCCGCGGCTTTCTTT.

As DNA, the CDR3 is TGTGCCAGCCAGGGTCAGGGGCTAGGAGGCTACACCTTC. It translates to CASQGQGLGGYTF. The chain combines TRBV27 with TRBJ1-2, with D perhaps TRBD1 (6 bases). The CDR3 has 13 residues. V gave up 8 bases and J gave up 8 bases, with 18 bases separating them. Germline lookup yields CDR1 MNHEY and CDR2 SMNVEV (reference sequence).

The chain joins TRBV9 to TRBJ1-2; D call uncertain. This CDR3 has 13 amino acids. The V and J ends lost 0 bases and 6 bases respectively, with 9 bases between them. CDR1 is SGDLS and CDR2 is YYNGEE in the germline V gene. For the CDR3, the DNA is TGTGCCAGCAGCGTAGCCCCTAAAGATGGCTACACCTTC. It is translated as CASSVAPKDGYTF.

CDR3 amino acids: CAWIHLPGVGNTEAFF. CDR3 coding DNA: TGTGCCTGGATCCACCTTCCCGGAGTGGGGAACACTGAAGCTTTCTTT. This chain connects TRBV30 to TRBJ1-1; no clear D. V was pared by 4 bases and J by 1 base, with 19 bases between. The CDR3 runs to 16 residues. In germline, CDR1 is GTSNPN, CDR2 SVGIG (reference sequence).

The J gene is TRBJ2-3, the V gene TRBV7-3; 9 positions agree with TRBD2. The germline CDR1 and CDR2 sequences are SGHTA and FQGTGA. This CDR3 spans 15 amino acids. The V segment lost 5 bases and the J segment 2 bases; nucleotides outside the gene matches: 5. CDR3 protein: CASSRTSGSTDTQYF. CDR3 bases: TGTGCCAGCAGCCGAACTAGCGGGTCCACAGATACGCAGTATTTT.